These 5 T cell receptor beta chains share one sample of origin, sequenced in a study of regulatory T cells in long-lasting Graves disease. Library construction for TCR beta used iRepertoire HTBI primers and Arm-PCR of CDR3 regions. TCRdb fed the multiplex PCR reads into MiXCR, producing one record per CDR3 protein. Here the sample spans 300,000 to 450,000 distinct CDR3 sequences, 15% to 18% being singletons. The time point: newly diagnosed GD, antithyroid drugs for less than 3 months. Isolated PBMC RNA provided the starting material for the TCR library. Here the sequenced sample was peripheral blood mononuclear cells (PBMCs), taken at new diagnosis, from a patient treated with antithyroid drugs. These receptors all stem from a female donor with Graves disease.

The chain joins TRBV6-1 to TRBJ2-1; tentatively, D is TRBD1 (5 bases). The CDR3 covers 15 residues. With 6 bases removed from V and 1 base from J, the gap between germline ends came to 13 bases. CDR1 is MNHNS, CDR2 SASEGT, per germline. The CDR3 spells CASSRDRPSYNEQFF. As DNA, the CDR3 is TGTGCCAGCAGCCGCGACAGACCTTCCTACAATGAGCAGTTCTTC.

In this sample, this clonotype turned up many times. The V gene is TRBV30, the J gene TRBJ2-1, with a possible D match to TRBD1 (6 bases). V was pared by 7 bases and J by 6 bases, with 22 bases between. In germline, CDR1 is GTSNPN, CDR2 SVGIG (reference sequence). This CDR3 is built from 15 residues. The CDR3 sequence: CALETTGFTGNEQFF. The DNA of the CDR3 is TGTGCCTTGGAGACCACAGGGTTCACCGGCAATGAGCAGTTCTTC.

This clonotype was counted a few times. The chain is built from TRBV27 and TRBJ2-7, with 12 bases matching TRBD2. This CDR3 contains 18 residues. Germline V gene sequence: CDR1 MNHEY, CDR2 SMNVEV (reference sequence). V trimming: 1 base; J trimming: 6 bases; junction bases outside the gene matches: 13. The chain's CDR3 is CASSLLLAGGPSIREQYF. In DNA form, the CDR3 reads TGTGCCAGCAGTTTATTACTAGCGGGAGGTCCCTCGATCCGCGAGCAGTACTTC.

V and J are TRBV2 and TRBJ2-3, with 13 bases aligning to TRBD2. J lost 3 bases, V lost 8 bases, and 5 bases had no gene match. The length of the CDR3 is 15 residues. The germline gives CDR1 SNHLY, CDR2 FYNNEI. The CDR3 bases are TGTGCCAGCCAACCGGGACTAGCGGGAACAGATACGCAGTATTTT. Translation gives CASQPGLAGTDTQYF.

This clonotype was observed at least ten times. V is TRBV28 and J is TRBJ2-5; 8 bases are a match to TRBD2. Germline V gives CDR1 MDHEN, CDR2 SYDVKM. V was clipped by 11 bases and J by 5 bases; unmatched bases: 13. The CDR3 extends over 14 amino acids. The CDR3 DNA follows: TGTGCCTGCCGGAAGCGGGAGAGCTCTGAGACCCAGTACTTC. Its translation: CACRKRESSETQYF.